This passage covers 9 T cell receptor beta chains from one sample sequenced in a study of cytomegalovirus exposure and HLA in healthy donors. Primers for the PCR totalled 60 Vbeta and 13 Jbeta. Here immunoSEQ multiplex PCR was the method, and the copy in TCRdb shows in-frame clones only, minus some. This table holds 150,000 to 200,000 clones, over 70% found once. The sample taken for sequencing was PBMCs. The receptors derive from a man aged 25-40 years in good health and CMV-seropositive.

The chain joins TRBV5-1 to TRBJ1-4; 7 bases align to TRBD1. Germline CDR1 is SGHRS and CDR2 is YFSETQ. The CDR3 loop spans 14 amino acids. V was pared by 4 bases and J by 5 bases, with 5 bases of the junction left unmatched. CDR3 protein: CASSPRGVNEKLFF. The CDR3 DNA reads TGCGCCAGCAGCCCCAGGGGGGTGAATGAAAAACTGTTTTTT.

The chain joins TRBV7-9 to TRBJ2-3; D is uncertain. Germline lookup yields CDR1 SEHNR and CDR2 FQNEAQ (reference sequence). The V end lost 6 bases, the J end lost 4 bases, and 11 bases lay between the germline ends. The CDR3 is 13 amino acids. This CDR3 is CASSPDFADTQYF. CDR3 sequence (DNA): TGTGCCAGCAGTCCCGACTTCGCAGATACGCAGTATTTT.

Comments on this clone: Other DNA variants within this sample encode the same CDR3. The chain employs TRBV9 and TRBJ1-1; the D gene is possibly TRBD1 (6 bases). Germline lookup yields CDR1 SGDLS and CDR2 YYNGEE. The length of the CDR3 is 13 residues. Trimming stripped 2 bases from V and 2 bases from J, with 7 bases between. In DNA form, the CDR3 reads TGTGCCAGCAGCGTGGACAGAAACACTGAAGCTTTCTTT. As protein: CASSVDRNTEAFF.

This sequence joins TRBV2 and TRBJ2-7, with TRBD2 identical over 8 bases. Germline V gene lookup returns CDR1 SNHLY and CDR2 FYNNEI. The CDR3 runs to 16 residues. Germline trimming cut 2 bases from V and 1 base from J; bases unmatched to any gene: 7. CDR3 amino acids: CASSERWLAGSYEQYF. The DNA for the CDR3 is TGTGCCAGCAGTGAAAGGTGGTTAGCGGGGTCCTACGAGCAGTACTTC.

The chain's CDR3 is CASSRTRNRGTEAFF. The DNA of the CDR3 is TGTGCCAGCAGCAGGACCAGGAATAGGGGGACTGAAGCTTTCTTT. The chain couples TRBV5-8 to TRBJ1-1, with D maybe TRBD1 (6 bases). Trimming left V 4 bases short and J 5 bases short, with 18 bases between. CDR1 is SGHTS and CDR2 is YDEGEE in the germline V gene. The CDR3 consists of 15 residues.

The rearrangement uses TRBV9 and TRBJ1-2; 7 nucleotides align to TRBD1. The junction had 7 bases not matched to a gene; V was cut back by 4 bases and J by 4 bases. The germline V gene has CDR1 SGDLS and CDR2 YYNGEE. CDR3 size: 14 residues. DNA for the CDR3: TGTGCCAGCAGCCCCGGGACAGCAAGCTATGGCTACACCTTC. This encodes CASSPGTASYGYTF.

The chain uses TRBV6-1 and TRBJ1-2; TRBD1 agrees at 8 bases. CDR3 size: 14 residues. V shed 3 bases, J shed 8 bases, and the junction held 8 bases outside the gene matches. From germline, CDR1 is MNHNS and CDR2 SASEGT. CDR3 loop: CASSELDREGGYTF. The CDR3 region has the DNA TGTGCCAGCAGTGAGTTGGACAGGGAAGGCGGCTACACCTTC.

This clone was found once. The rearrangement joins TRBV11-2 to TRBJ1-4; maybe TRBD1 (6 bases). The length of the CDR3 is 15 residues. Trimming removed 5 bases at V and 5 bases at J, with 15 bases between. Germline loops: CDR1 SGHAT, CDR2 FQNNGV. In nucleotides, the CDR3 is TGTGCCAGCAGCCCCCGGGACACAGGGAATGAAAAACTGTTTTTT. This codes for CASSPRDTGNEKLFF.

This clone was detected only a few times. CDR3 nucleotides: TGTGCCAGCAGCCGCCTACGGGACAGGGGCTACGAGCAGTACTTC. Protein sequence: CASSRLRDRGYEQYF. The chain carries TRBV27 and TRBJ2-5; 10 bases line up with TRBD1. The J call may be in error: the DNA end matches TRBJ2-7 better. Germline V lookup: CDR1 MNHEY, CDR2 SMNVEV (reference sequence). The CDR3 extends over 15 amino acids.